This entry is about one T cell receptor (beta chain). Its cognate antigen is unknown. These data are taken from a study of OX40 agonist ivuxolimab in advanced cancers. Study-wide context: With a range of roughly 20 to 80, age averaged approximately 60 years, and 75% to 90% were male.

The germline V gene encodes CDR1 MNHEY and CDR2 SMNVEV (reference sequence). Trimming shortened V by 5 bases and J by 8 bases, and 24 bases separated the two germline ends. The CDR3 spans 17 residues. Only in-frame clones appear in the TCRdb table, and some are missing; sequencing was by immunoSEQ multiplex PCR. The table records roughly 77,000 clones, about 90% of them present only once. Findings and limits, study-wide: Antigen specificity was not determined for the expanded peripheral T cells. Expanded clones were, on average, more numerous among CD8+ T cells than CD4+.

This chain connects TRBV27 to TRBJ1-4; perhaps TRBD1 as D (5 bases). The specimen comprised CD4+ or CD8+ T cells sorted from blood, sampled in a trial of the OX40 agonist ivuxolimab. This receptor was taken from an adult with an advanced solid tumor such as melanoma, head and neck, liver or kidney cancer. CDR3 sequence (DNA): TGTGCCAGCAGTAGAACCTCTTTATGGGGGGACCGGGAAAAACTGTTTTTT. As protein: CASSRTSLWGDREKLFF.